The next 25 T cell receptor beta chains were all read from a single sample in a study of response to subunit inactivated influenza vaccine. TCRdb re-analysed the RT-PCR reads in MiXCR, keeping a single row per CDR3 protein. The sample comprises some 300,000 distinct CDR3 sequences, about 20% of which are singletons, and 10% rests with the top ten. This sample comprised PBMCs from blood, obtained less than 22 months after vaccination. These receptors were collected from a man aged 50-75 years who received an inactivated influenza vaccine.

In DNA form, the CDR3 reads TGCGCCAGCAGCCAGGCTAGCGCTGGGGCCAACGTCCTGACTTTC. It specifies CASSQASAGANVLTF. The V gene is TRBV4-3, the J gene TRBJ2-6, with D tentatively TRBD2 (6 bases). This CDR3 is 15 amino acids long. Germline V gene lookup returns CDR1 LGHNA and CDR2 YSLEER. Trimming removed 3 bases from V and 2 bases from J, with 8 bases in between.

This clonotype was recorded many times. The chain combines TRBV4-3 with TRBJ1-6; 8 bases match TRBD1. V trimming: 1 base; J trimming: 5 bases; junction bases outside the gene matches: 4. The CDR3 totals 16 residues. CDR1 and CDR2 (germline): LGHNA, YSLEER. The CDR3 spells CASSQGTGLNNSPLHF. CDR3 DNA sequence: TGCGCCAGCAGCCAAGGGACAGGGTTGAATAATTCACCCCTCCACTTT.

The rearrangement uses TRBV3-1 and TRBJ2-7, with 9 bases matching TRBD1. CDR1 is LGHDT, CDR2 YNNKEL, per germline (reference sequence). This CDR3 is 15 amino acids long. With 5 bases clipped from V and 5 bases from J, the junction kept 10 bases outside the gene matches. The CDR3 DNA sequence: TGTGCCAGCAGCAAACCGGGACAGGGTATCCACGAGCAGTACTTC. Amino acids: CASSKPGQGIHEQYF.

This clonotype was seen a few times. J is TRBJ2-7 and V is TRBV5-1, with no clear D. Germline values: CDR1 SGHRS, CDR2 YFSETQ. The CDR3 is 12 amino acids. V was clipped by 0 bases and J by 5 bases, with 6 bases between them. The CDR3 loop is CASSLEGHEQYF. The DNA of the CDR3 is TGCGCCAGCAGCTTGGAGGGTCACGAGCAGTACTTC.

V and J are TRBV5-1 and TRBJ2-3; 11 bases map to TRBD1. J gave up 5 bases and V 0 bases, and 5 bases lay outside the gene matches. The CDR3 runs 16 residues. Germline CDR1 and CDR2: SGHRS and YFSETQ. The CDR3 DNA reads as TGCGCCAGCAGCTTGGATGGGACAGGGGGGAAAGATACGCAGTATTTT. Its translation: CASSLDGTGGKDTQYF. The complete variable domain, with remaining parts taken from reference TRBV5-1 and TRBJ2-3, reads KAGVTQTPRYLIKTRGQQVTLSCSPISGHRSVSWYQQTPGQGLQFLFEYFSETQRNKGNFPGRFSGRQFSNSRSEMNVSTLELGDSALYLCASSLDGTGGKDTQYFGPGTRLTVL.

This clonotype showed up just a few times. The V and J genes are TRBV18 and TRBJ2-3, with D maybe TRBD1 (5 bases). The germline V gene encodes CDR1 KGHSH and CDR2 LQKENI. V lost 3 bases and J 0 bases, leaving 7 bases between the germline ends. The CDR3 runs to 14 residues. CDR3 amino acids: CASSPTESTDTQYF. The CDR3 bases are TGTGCCAGCTCACCGACAGAAAGCACAGATACGCAGTATTTT. The entire variable domain, with the rest obtained from reference TRBV18 and TRBJ2-3, is as follows: NAGVMQNPRHLVRRRGQEARLRCSPMKGHSHVYWYRQLPEEGLKFMVYLQKENIIDESGMPKERFSAEFPKEGPSILRIQQVVRGDSAAYFCASSPTESTDTQYFGPGTRLTVL.

This clonotype came up many times. The chain employs TRBV7-6 and TRBJ1-4; D is possibly TRBD1 (6 bases). Trimming shortened V by 7 bases and J by 5 bases, and 14 bases separated the two germline ends. Germline V lookup: CDR1 SGHVS, CDR2 FNYEAQ. The CDR3 is made up of 14 amino acids. For the CDR3, the DNA is TGTGCCAGCACCCTGGACAGACGAAATGAAAAACTGTTTTTT. This translates into CASTLDRRNEKLFF.

This chain links TRBV11-2 with TRBJ2-7; 10 nucleotides agree with TRBD1. CDR3 length: 14 residues. Unmatched junction bases numbered 3, after V lost 1 base and J lost 6 bases. The germline CDR1 and CDR2 sequences are SGHAT and FQNNGV. CDR3 sequence: CASSLGQGAFEQYF. The CDR3 DNA reads TGTGCCAGCAGCTTAGGACAGGGGGCGTTCGAGCAGTACTTC.

The gene calls are TRBV7-8 and TRBJ1-1, with D possibly being TRBD1 (6 bases). The CDR3 covers 19 residues. Germline assignment: CDR1 SGHVS and CDR2 FQNEAQ. Between the trimmed V and J ends, which lost 2 bases and 1 base, there was a span of 23 bases. The CDR3 is CASSLWPTTGGTRNTEAFF. CDR3 bases: TGTGCCAGCAGCTTATGGCCAACCACGGGTGGGACAAGGAACACTGAAGCTTTCTTT.

CDR3 region: CSASQGIMNTEAFF. The DNA for the CDR3 is TGCAGTGCTAGTCAGGGTATCATGAACACTGAAGCTTTCTTT. The J gene is TRBJ1-1, the V gene TRBV20-1, with D possibly TRBD1 on 5 matching bases. This CDR3 region has 14 residues. Trimming cost V 3 bases and J 0 bases, with 11 bases left between them. Germline loops: CDR1 DFQATT, CDR2 SNEGSKA (reference sequence).

This chain joins TRBV6-5 and TRBJ2-7; TRBD2 aligns across 12 bases. Germline V gene sequence: CDR1 MNHEY, CDR2 SVGAGI. Trimming took 4 bases from V and 2 from J; bases not matched to a gene: 6. The CDR3 totals 16 residues. CDR3 sequence (DNA): TGTGCCAGCAGTTCTCCTCGGACTAGCGGGGCCTACGAGCAGTACTTC. Its translation is CASSSPRTSGAYEQYF.

This clonotype showed up just a few times. The chain carries TRBV20-1 and TRBJ1-5; a possible D gene is TRBD1 (5 bases). CDR3 length: 15 amino acids. Germline CDR1 DFQATT, CDR2 SNEGSKA (reference sequence). The V end was cut by 5 bases, the J end by 5 bases, with 19 bases between. CDR3 loop: CSAPGGSGTYQPQHF. The CDR3 DNA follows: TGCAGTGCTCCCGGTGGGTCGGGGACTTATCAGCCCCAGCATTTT.

The sample holds a few counts of this clonotype. The V gene is TRBV28, the J gene TRBJ1-4; 10 nucleotides match TRBD1. The CDR3 runs to 17 residues. Germline CDR1 and CDR2: MDHEN and SYDVKM. V dropped 4 bases and J dropped 8; count of bases not matched to a gene: 13. This CDR3 reads CASSSPGQGSLAEKLFF. The CDR3 coding sequence is TGTGCCAGCAGTTCACCGGGACAGGGGAGTTTGGCGGAAAAACTGTTTTTT. The variable domain in full, completed from reference TRBV28 and TRBJ1-4, reads DVKVTQSSRYLVKRTGEKVFLECVQDMDHENMFWYRQDPGLGLRLIYFSYDVKMKEKGDIPEGYSVSREKKERFSLILESASTNQTSMYLCASSSPGQGSLAEKLFFGSGTQLSVL.

The V and J genes are TRBV5-6 and TRBJ2-3, with a possible D match to TRBD2 (7 bases). Germline loops: CDR1 SGHDT, CDR2 YYEEEE. The CDR3 has 12 amino acids. V shed 4 bases and J shed 9 bases, with 12 bases lying between them. CDR3 in DNA: TGTGCCAGCAGCGCGGGGGCGATAACGCAGTATTTT. Its translation is CASSAGAITQYF. Together with reference TRBV5-6 and TRBJ2-3, the CDR3 gives the full variable domain: DAGVTQSPTHLIKTRGQQVTLRCSPKSGHDTVSWYQQALGQGPQFIFQYYEEEERQRGNFPDRFSGHQFPNYSSELNVNALLLGDSALYLCASSAGAITQYFGPGTRLTVL.

In this sample, this clonotype turned up many times. The CDR3 reads CASSPRDRVYNEQFF. CDR3 in DNA: TGTGCCAGCAGCCCCCGGGACAGGGTTTACAATGAGCAGTTCTTC. This chain uses TRBV14 with TRBJ2-1; 9 positions match TRBD1. V gave up 4 bases and J gave up 4 bases; unmatched junction bases: 5. The CDR3 spans 15 residues. The V gene's germline CDR1 is SGHDN and CDR2 FVKESK.

The sample holds a few counts of this clonotype. The chain joins TRBV2 to TRBJ2-4; D gene uncertain. V was cut by 4 bases and J by 4 bases, with 8 bases left in between. Germline CDR1 is SNHLY and CDR2 is FYNNEI. This CDR3 is built from 13 residues. The CDR3 region is CASSVGQKNIQYF. Written as DNA, the CDR3 is TGTGCCAGCAGTGTTGGGCAGAAAAACATTCAGTACTTC.

This clonotype showed up just a few times. The V call is TRBV4-1, the J call TRBJ1-2; D is perhaps TRBD1 (5 bases). Germline CDR1 and CDR2: MGHRA and YSYEKL. Trimming took 4 bases from V and 7 from J, leaving 10 bases between them. The CDR3 is 12 residues long. In DNA, the CDR3 is TGCGCCAGCAGCCCCAATGGGGGTGGCTACACCTTC. Translation: CASSPNGGGYTF.

This chain joins TRBV5-6 and TRBJ2-7; either TRBD1 or TRBD2 may supply D (5 bases each). The V end lost 0 bases, the J end lost 7 bases, and 14 bases lay between the germline ends. The CDR3 runs 14 residues. Germline V gives CDR1 SGHDT, CDR2 YYEEEE. CDR3 nucleotides: TGTGCCAGCAGCTTGGGACCGGCAGGGAGAGAGCAGTACTTC. It specifies CASSLGPAGREQYF.

This sequence joins TRBV2 and TRBJ2-7; 7 bases agree with TRBD2. The CDR3 is 13 amino acids. Trimming at V came to 7 bases and at J to 0 bases, leaving 3 bases not matched to a gene. Germline lookup yields CDR1 SNHLY and CDR2 FYNNEI. CDR3 loop: CASTKRDSYEQYF. CDR3 sequence (DNA): TGTGCCAGCACCAAGCGGGACTCCTACGAGCAGTACTTC.

This clonotype was seen only a few times. The rearrangement links TRBV27 to TRBJ1-1, with a tentative D call TRBD1 (5 bases). V lost 9 bases and J lost 6, with 11 bases in between. CDR1 is MNHEY and CDR2 is SMNVEV in the germline V gene (reference sequence). The CDR3 consists of 11 residues. The CDR3 here is CASSGLAEAFF. The CDR3 nucleotides read TGTGCCAGTTCAGGGTTAGCTGAAGCTTTCTTT.

This clonotype was observed a few times. V usage is TRBV10-3 and J usage is TRBJ1-6; the D gene is possibly TRBD1 (5 bases). The V gene's germline CDR1 is ENHRY and CDR2 SYGVKD. The V end lost 2 bases, the J end lost 9 bases, and 11 bases lay between the germline ends. The CDR3 has 14 residues. CDR3 nucleotide sequence: TGTGCCATCAGTGAGGGCACAGGAGTTTCACCCCTCCACTTT. Its protein is CAISEGTGVSPLHF.

This chain connects TRBV20-1 to TRBJ2-1, with 7 bases matching TRBD2. Unmatched junction bases numbered 2, after V lost 3 bases and J lost 6 bases. The CDR3 loop spans 12 amino acids. Germline V CDR1 and CDR2: DFQATT, SNEGSKA (reference sequence). The CDR3 nucleotides read TGCAGTGCTAGCTGGGGGGGCAATGAGCAGTTCTTC. Protein product: CSASWGGNEQFF.

The chain uses TRBV20-1 and TRBJ2-2; D gene ambiguous. The V gene's germline CDR1 is DFQATT and CDR2 SNEGSKA (reference sequence). V was cut by 0 bases and J by 1 base, with 9 bases left in between. The CDR3 has 15 residues. The CDR3 nucleotides read TGCAGTGCTAGAGATTCCCAGCGGAACACCGGGGAGCTGTTTTTT. This codes for CSARDSQRNTGELFF.

V gene TRBV6-5 combines with J gene TRBJ2-3, with D uncertain. The CDR3 sequence is 12 residues long. The germline V and J ends were trimmed by 4 bases and 4 bases, with 6 bases remaining between them. Per the germline V gene, CDR1 is MNHEY and CDR2 is SVGAGI. The CDR3 is CASSSPADTQYF. CDR3 DNA: TGTGCCAGCAGTTCCCCAGCAGATACGCAGTATTTT.

This clonotype was detected ten times or more. The chain employs TRBV5-1 and TRBJ1-6; D is ambiguous. From germline, CDR1 is SGHRS and CDR2 YFSETQ. Trimming pared 3 bases from V and 7 bases from J, leaving 14 bases between. This CDR3 has 15 residues. DNA of the CDR3: TGCGCCAGCAGCTACCGAGGGCAGGAAAATTCACCCCTCCACTTT. Translating gives CASSYRGQENSPLHF.